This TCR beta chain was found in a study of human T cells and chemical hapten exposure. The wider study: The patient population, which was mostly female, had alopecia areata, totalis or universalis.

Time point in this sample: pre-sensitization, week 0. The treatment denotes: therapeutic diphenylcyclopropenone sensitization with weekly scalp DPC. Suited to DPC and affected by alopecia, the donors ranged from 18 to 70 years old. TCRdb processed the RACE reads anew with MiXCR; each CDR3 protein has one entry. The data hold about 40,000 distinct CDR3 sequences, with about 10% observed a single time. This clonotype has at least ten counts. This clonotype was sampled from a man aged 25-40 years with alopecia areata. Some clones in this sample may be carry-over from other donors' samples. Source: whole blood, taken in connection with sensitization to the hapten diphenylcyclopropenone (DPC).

The CDR3 spells CASSSPGPATNEKLFF. Here the CDR3 DNA reads TGTGCCAGCAGTTCCCCGGGTCCTGCAACTAATGAAAAACTGTTTTTT. The chain has TRBV28 and TRBJ1-4, with D unclear. The CDR3 extends over 16 amino acids. Trimming left V 4 bases short and J 0 bases short, with 12 bases between. Looked up from germline, CDR1 is MDHEN and CDR2 is SYDVKM.